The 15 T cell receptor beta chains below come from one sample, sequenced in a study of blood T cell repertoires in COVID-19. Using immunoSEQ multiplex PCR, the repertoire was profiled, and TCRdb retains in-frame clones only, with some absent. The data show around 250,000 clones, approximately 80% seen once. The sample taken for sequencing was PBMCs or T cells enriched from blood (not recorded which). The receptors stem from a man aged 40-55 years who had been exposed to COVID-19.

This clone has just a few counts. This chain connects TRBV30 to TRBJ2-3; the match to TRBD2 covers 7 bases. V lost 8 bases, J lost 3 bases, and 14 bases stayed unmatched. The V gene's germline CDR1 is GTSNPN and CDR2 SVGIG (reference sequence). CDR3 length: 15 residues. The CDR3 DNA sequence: TGTGCCCACGGTGATGGGGTCGGGAGGACAGATACGCAGTATTTT. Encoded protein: CAHGDGVGRTDTQYF.

CDR3 protein: CASSFAGEQYF. As DNA, the CDR3 is TGTGCCAGCAGTTTTGCGGGCGAGCAGTACTTC. The chain joins TRBV12-3 or TRBV12-4 to TRBJ2-7, with TRBD2 as a possible D gene (5 bases). With 3 bases removed from V and 6 bases from J, the gap between germline ends came to 6 bases. The CDR3 covers 11 residues.

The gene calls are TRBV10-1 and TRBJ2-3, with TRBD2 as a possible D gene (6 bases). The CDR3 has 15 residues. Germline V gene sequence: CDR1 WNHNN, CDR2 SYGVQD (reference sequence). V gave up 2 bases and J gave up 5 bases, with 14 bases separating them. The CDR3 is CASSEPREIEDTQYF. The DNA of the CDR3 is TGCGCCAGCAGTGAGCCACGGGAGATAGAAGATACGCAGTATTTT.

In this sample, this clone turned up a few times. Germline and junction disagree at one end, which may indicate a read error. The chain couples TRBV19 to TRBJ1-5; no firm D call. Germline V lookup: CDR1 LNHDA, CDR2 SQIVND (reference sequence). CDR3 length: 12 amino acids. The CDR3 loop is CASSIQSGPQDF. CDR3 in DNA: TGTGCCAGTAGTATCCAAAGCGGGCCCCAGGATTTT.

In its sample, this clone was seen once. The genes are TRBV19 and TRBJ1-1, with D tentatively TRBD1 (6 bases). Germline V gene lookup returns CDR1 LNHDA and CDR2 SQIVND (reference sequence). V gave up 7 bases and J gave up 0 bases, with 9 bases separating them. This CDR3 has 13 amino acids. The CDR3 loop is CASKPGVNTEAFF. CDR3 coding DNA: TGTGCCAGTAAACCAGGGGTGAACACTGAAGCTTTCTTT.

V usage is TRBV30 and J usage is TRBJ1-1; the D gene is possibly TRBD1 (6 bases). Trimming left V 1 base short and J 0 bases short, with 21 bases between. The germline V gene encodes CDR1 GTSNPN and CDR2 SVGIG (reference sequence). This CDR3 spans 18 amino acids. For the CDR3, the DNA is TGTGCCTGGAGTGCTAAACAGGGTCCCCGAAGACTGAACACTGAAGCTTTCTTT. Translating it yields CAWSAKQGPRRLNTEAFF.

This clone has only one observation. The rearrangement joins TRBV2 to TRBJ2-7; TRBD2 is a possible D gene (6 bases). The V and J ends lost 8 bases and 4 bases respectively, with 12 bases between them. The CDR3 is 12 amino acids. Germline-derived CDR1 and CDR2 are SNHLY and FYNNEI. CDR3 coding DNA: TGTGCCAGCTCCCTAGCGCGGTACGAGCAGTACTTC. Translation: CASSLARYEQYF.

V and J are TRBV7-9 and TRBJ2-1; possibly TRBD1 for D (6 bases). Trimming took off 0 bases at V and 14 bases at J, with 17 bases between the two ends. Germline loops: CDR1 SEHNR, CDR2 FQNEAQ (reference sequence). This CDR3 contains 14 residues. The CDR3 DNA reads TGTGCCAGCAGCTTAGCCGGACAGCTGACCCCTGAGTTCTTC. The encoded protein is CASSLAGQLTPEFF. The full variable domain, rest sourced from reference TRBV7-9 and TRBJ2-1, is DTGVSQNPRHKITKRGQNVTFRCDPISEHNRLYWYRQTLGQGPEFLTYFQNEAQLEKSRLLSDRFSAERPKGSFSTLEIQRTEQGDSAMYLCASSLAGQLTPEFFGPGTRLTVL.

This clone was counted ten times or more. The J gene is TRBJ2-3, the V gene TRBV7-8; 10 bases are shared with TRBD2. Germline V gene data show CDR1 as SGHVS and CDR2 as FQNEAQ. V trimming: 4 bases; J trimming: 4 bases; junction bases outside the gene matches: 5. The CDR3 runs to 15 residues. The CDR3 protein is CASSYVAGGPDTQYF. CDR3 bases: TGTGCCAGCAGCTACGTAGCGGGGGGACCAGATACGCAGTATTTT.

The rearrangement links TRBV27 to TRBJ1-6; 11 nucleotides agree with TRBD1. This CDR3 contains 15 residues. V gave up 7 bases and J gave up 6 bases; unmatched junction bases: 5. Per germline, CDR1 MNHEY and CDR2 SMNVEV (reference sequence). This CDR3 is CASNLGQGANSPLHF. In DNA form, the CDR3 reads TGTGCCAGCAACCTAGGACAGGGGGCTAATTCACCCCTCCACTTT.

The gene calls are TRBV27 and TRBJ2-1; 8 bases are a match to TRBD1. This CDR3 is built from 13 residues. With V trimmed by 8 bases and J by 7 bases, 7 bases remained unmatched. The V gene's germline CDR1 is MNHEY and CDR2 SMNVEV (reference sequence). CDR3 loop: CASRRTGINEQFF. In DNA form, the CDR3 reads TGTGCCAGCCGCCGGACAGGGATTAATGAGCAGTTCTTC.

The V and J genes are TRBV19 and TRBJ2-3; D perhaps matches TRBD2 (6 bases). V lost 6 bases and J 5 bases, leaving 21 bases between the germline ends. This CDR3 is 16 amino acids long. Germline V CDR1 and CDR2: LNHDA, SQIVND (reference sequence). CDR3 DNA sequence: TGTGCCAGTAGCCCCTTAAACGGCGGGGCGGGAGATACGCAGTATTTT. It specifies CASSPLNGGAGDTQYF.

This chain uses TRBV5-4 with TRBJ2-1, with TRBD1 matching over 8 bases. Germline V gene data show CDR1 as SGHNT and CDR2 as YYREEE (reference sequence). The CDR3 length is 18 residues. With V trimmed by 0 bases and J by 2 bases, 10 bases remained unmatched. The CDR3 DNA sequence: TGTGCCAGCAGCTTGGGCTTTCGGGCAGGGGGCGCCTACAATGAGCAGTTCTTC. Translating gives CASSLGFRAGGAYNEQFF.

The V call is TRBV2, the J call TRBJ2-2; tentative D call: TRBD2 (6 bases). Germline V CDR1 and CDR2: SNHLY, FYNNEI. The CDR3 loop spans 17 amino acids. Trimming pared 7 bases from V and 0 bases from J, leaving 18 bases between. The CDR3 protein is CASMPLAITSNTGELFF. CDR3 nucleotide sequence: TGTGCCAGCATGCCCCTAGCGATCACCTCGAACACCGGGGAGCTGTTTTTT.

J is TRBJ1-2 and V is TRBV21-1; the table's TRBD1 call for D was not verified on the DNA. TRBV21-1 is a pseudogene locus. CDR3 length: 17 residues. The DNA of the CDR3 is TGTGCCAGCACCTCGGTGAGCCCCAGGGTATCGAACAATGGCTACACCTTC. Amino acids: CASTSVSPRVSNNGYTF.